This T cell receptor beta chain was captured by sequencing in a study of a mutant IDH1 vaccine in newly diagnosed glioma. Turning to the study itself: Receipt of radiotherapy, temozolomide, or both preceded the study, and most received both.

Between the trimmed V and J ends, which lost 2 bases and 5 bases, there was a span of 10 bases. The CDR3 sequence is 13 residues long. The germline gives CDR1 SEHNR, CDR2 FQNEAQ (reference sequence). TCRdb's copy holds only in-frame clones and misses some; the assay was immunoSEQ multiplex PCR. The data show tens of thousands of clones, almost 85% seen once. Details on this clone: Its specificity is not known.

Study observations and caveats: Apparently unrelated to pseudoprogression were changes in the top peripheral T cell clonotypes.

As for time point: baseline, week 1 (first vaccination visit). Documented treatment: pre-vaccination baseline after standard-of-care therapy. This clonotype was sampled from a middle-aged man with glioma. Some clones in this sample may be carry-over from other donors' samples. The chain is built from TRBV7-9 and TRBJ2-7, with D tentatively TRBD2 (5 bases). Sequences were derived from PBMCs, sampled from a glioma patient treated with radiotherapy, temozolomide or both. CDR3 nucleotides: TGTGCCAGCAGCTTAAGAGGGATCGACGAGCAGTACTTC. It specifies CASSLRGIDEQYF.